This TCR beta chain was sequenced during a study of identical twins (dated by TCRdb to the mid-2010s). About the investigation overall: To test whether fetal clonotypes persist, the study used deep sequencing on TCR alpha and beta repertoires from monozygotic twins, unrelated adults of various ages, and cord blood. To rule out contamination, the twin experiments were replicated at different times with different library preparation protocols.

Beyond this particular receptor, the publication reports: Because the same donors could not be followed over many years, the conclusions depended on cross-sectional statistical analysis. Abundant cord blood beta clonotypes had fewer insertions, young adult naive repertoires showed a similar but weaker trend, and memory repertoires showed no such trend. Zero-insertion analyses could be partly confounded by invariant T cells such as MAIT and iNKT, although diverse VJ usage argued against such confounding for most clonotypes. In monozygotic twins, out-of-frame TCR alpha sharing was systematically underestimated by recombination models, although the models agreed with sharing between unrelated individuals. The excess sharing between twins in beta out-of-frame sequences was weaker because fewer shared sequences reduced the signal-to-noise ratio. Out-of-frame TCR alpha sequences shared between twins showed an excess of low generation-probability sequences compared with coincidental sharing between unrelated individuals.

This clonotype was counted between two and nine times. Its specific antigen is unknown. It has no much larger one-base neighbor in the sample; base qualities were not kept. Preparation of the library involved 5' RACE. The instrument given in TCRdb is Illumina HiSeq 2000. A universal primer binding site was added through template switching, and the final cDNA carried a unique molecular identifier so that TCR cDNA molecules could be counted accurately. First-strand cDNA for TCR alpha and beta chains was synthesized from specific primers in the conserved constant-segment region. To control for contamination, each cDNA library was double barcoded with a SMART-Mk sample barcode plus Illumina barcodes. TruSeq adapter sequences, together with Illumina sample barcodes, were added in two successive PCR steps. The TCR alpha and beta cDNA libraries were sequenced on the Illumina HiSeq platform using custom primers. For the original study's pipeline: MiGEC was used to process raw reads and extract unique molecular identifiers, and MiXCR was used to find CDR3 positions. Recombination models were inferred per individual with the repgenHMM and IGoR tools using an EM algorithm. The tcR package in R was used for shared clonotype analysis, with sharing normalized by the product of cloneset sizes. To study raw recombination free of thymic and clonal selection effects, out-of-frame nonproductive sequences were analyzed. In TCRdb, the public reads were trimmed at Q25 with fastp and aligned with MiXCR, with productive beta chains retained. Every distinct CDR3 protein forms one entry, paired with its most common genes and DNA. The V and J calls were determined by TCRdb, not by the authors. The sample table records roughly 720,000 distinct CDR3 sequences; about 20% of these occur just once. Jointly, the top ten make up under 15% of the sample.

Taken from the germline V gene (reference sequence), the CDR1 and CDR2 loops are DFQATT and SNEGSKA. The junction shows trimming of 5 bases on V and 8 bases on J, plus 20 bases between the germline ends. CDR3 length: 14 amino acids, cysteine to phenylalanine. Only the CDR3 region is kept as DNA, spanning 42 bases read in frame from base 1. Every donor in the study was a healthy Caucasian. Three pairs of female monozygotic twins, all aged roughly 18 to 30 years, made up the twin cohort. The RNA used for TCR libraries was isolated from peripheral blood mononuclear cells. A further study also used this sample, focusing on T cells expressing NK-cell markers. The second publication reports: TCR beta-chain repertoires were profiled in sorted CD3+CD56+NKG2C+, CD3+CD56+NKG2C- and CD3+CD56-NKG2C+ T-cell subsets from several donors. Of the eight sequenced donors, seven were found to be HCMV-seropositive and one was found to be HCMV-seronegative. To restrict sorting to alphabetaTCR-expressing T cells, an anti-gammadeltaTCR antibody was added in several experiments. In six donors, the dominant CD3+CD56+NKG2C+ clonotypes ranked among the top 10 CD8+ clonotypes, making up roughly 1.0-8% of CD8+ T cells. Those dominant clonotypes were again the most abundant among CD3+CD56-NKG2C+ cells in several donors, at about 28.3-65%. Whether the expanded NKG2C-expressing T cell clones were specific for HCMV antigens was left unclear. Randomly selected healthy volunteers, three men and five women, were used as the eight sequenced donors. HCMV serostatus was determined by detecting HCMV-specific IgG in serum with a commercial ELISA kit. Bulk peripheral blood T-cell repertoires were additionally sequenced from unsorted PBMC for six donors. Reads were demultiplexed and grouped by UMI with MIGEC, and clonotypes were assembled and quantified with MiTCR. Only TCR cDNA sequences supported by at least two reads were kept to exclude erroneous sequences. The tcR package was used for downstream repertoire analysis, and clonotypes were matched between fractions using CDR3 nucleotide sequence together with V segment. VDJmatch was used to annotate antigen specificity against VDJdb, with one amino acid substitution in CDR3 allowed.

The sequencing sample was made of PBMCs. The sequence is built from TRBV20-1 and TRBJ2-3; a confident D gene designation cannot be given. This clonotype was sampled from a woman younger than 30 in good health. The DNA sequence follows: TGCAGTGCTGGAAGGACGGCGGTTTGGGGTACGCAGTATTTT. Translated, it reads CSAGRTAVWGTQYF.